The present TCR beta chain was sequenced within a study of T cells after yellow fever vaccination (dated by TCRdb to about 2019). Context from the whole study: The SMART-Seq v4 Ultra Low Input RNA kit was used to prepare libraries from fractions with low cell numbers. Two healthy male donors made up the cohort, one aged 18 to 29 years and the other aged 30 to 40 years. Blood was drawn at multiple timepoints before and after primary and secondary immunization, with bulk PBMC replicates and cell subsets isolated. To track T-cell clones before and after primary and booster YFV17D yellow fever vaccination, bulk TCR alpha and beta repertoires were sequenced longitudinally. The investigation overall reported the following: A small fraction of clonotypes showed up in both the CD4 and CD8 compartments, probably as a result of convergent recombination. Because only a couple of donors were included in the study, the extent to which the findings can be generalized is limited. After the booster, most clones that had expanded after primary vaccination were detected again (approximately 97% of CD4 and around 88% of CD8), suggesting broad maintenance of memory. FACS-sorted repertoires could contain abundant contaminating clonotypes from the bulk population, so computational filtering was required. The secondary T-cell response was weaker than the primary response but faster, peaking on day 5 instead of day 15.

Sample treatment or condition, as interpreted from the label and publication: live attenuated yellow fever vaccine strain. PBMCs were isolated from peripheral blood using a standard Ficoll-Paque protocol. Dynabeads CD4 and CD8 positive selection kits were used to isolate the CD4 and CD8 T-cell fractions. RNA was extracted with TriZol from bulk PBMCs, CD4 and CD8 fractions, and dextramer-positive and dextramer-negative fractions. Sequencing took place on an Illumina NovaSeq 6000. TCR cDNA was made using 5'RACE template switching, a step that added a universal primer site and unique molecular identifiers. Priming of cDNA synthesis was performed from both the TCR alpha and TCR beta constant segments. Library amplification involved two PCR steps, and the second step added sample barcodes and sequencing adapters. Libraries were sequenced on Illumina HiSeq 2500 (2x100 bp) or NovaSeq (2x150 bp). Under the source paper's analysis protocol: MIGEC handled demultiplexing of reads and collapsing into UMI consensus sequences, while MiXCR performed V(D)J alignment. Vaccine-responding clonotypes were defined with edgeR using replicate PBMC samples, requiring FDR below 0.01 and a log2 fold change above 5 up to day 15. CD4 or CD8 identity was assigned to each bulk clonotype according to whether the clonotype was present at higher abundance in the sequenced CD4 repertoire or the sequenced CD8 repertoire. Clones were called with MiXCR by TCRdb after fastp trimmed the public reads at Q25, and only in-frame beta chains were retained. Every entry covers one CDR3 protein and lists the most common genes and DNA from its rows. TCRdb's processing, not the authors', yielded these V and J calls. The sample data list 250,000 to 300,000 distinct CDR3 sequences, and 8.5% to 10% of these were observed just once. The leading ten clones occupy about 3.5% of the sample.

V is clipped by 3 bases and J by 7 bases, and the sequence between their germline boundaries is 10 bases long. CDR1 and CDR2, per the germline V gene, are MDHEN and SYDVKM. Inclusive of the bounding cysteine and valine, the CDR3 is 12 residues long. The entry retains the CDR3 DNA only, 36 bases that are in frame from base 1. This clonotype has only a few counts. Its antigen has not been determined. No base quality values were provided; no much bigger clone lies one nucleotide off. This receptor was obtained from a man between 18 and 35 years old who received the YFV17D yellow fever vaccine. The rearrangement joined TRBV28 to TRBJ2-7; no D segment can be confidently identified. Sample: CD4+ T cells sorted from PBMCs, taken 5 days after the yellow fever booster vaccination. The sequenced DNA: TGTGCCAGCAGTTTCCCTTATATGGAGCAGTACGTC. Its coded protein is CASSFPYMEQYV.